A single sample is the source of the 31 T cell receptor beta chains below, sequenced in a study of siplizumab effects on memory and regulatory T cells. Generated by immunoSEQ multiplex PCR, the TCRdb table keeps only in-frame clones and is missing some. The table lists over 85,000 clones, roughly nine tenths of them singletons, with 1.1% in the top ten. Specimen: CD4+ T cells sorted from blood. Receptors originate from a human donor in good health.

For the CDR3, the DNA is TGTGCTAGTAGGACGTCGGCGGGACCGACCCCCAGTGAGCAGTTCTTC. Translated: CASRTSAGPTPSEQFF. V and J are TRBV12-5 and TRBJ2-1, with a tentative D call TRBD2 (6 bases). CDR1 and CDR2 from the germline V gene are LGHNT and FRNRAP. There are 16 residues in the CDR3. V was cut by 8 bases and J by 9 bases, with 26 bases left in between.

The chain is built from TRBV18 and TRBJ2-7; 8 bases line up with TRBD1. J was trimmed by 5 bases and V by 6 bases; bases with no gene match: 9. This CDR3 comprises 14 residues. Germline V gives CDR1 KGHSH, CDR2 LQKENI. The CDR3 sequence is CASSRTGFGNEQYF. In DNA, the CDR3 is TGTGCCAGCTCTCGGACAGGGTTCGGGAACGAGCAGTACTTC.

The rearrangement links TRBV30 to TRBJ1-4; TRBD1 matches 8 bases. Germline V lookup: CDR1 GTSNPN, CDR2 SVGIG (reference sequence). V shed 2 bases, J shed 5 bases, and the junction held 16 bases outside the gene matches. This CDR3 has 18 residues. The CDR3, as DNA: TGTGCCTGGAGTCCCGCCAGGGGGCCTCGTCAACTAAATGAAAAACTGTTTTTT. This translates into CAWSPARGPRQLNEKLFF.

The V call is TRBV6-5, the J call TRBJ1-2; 7 nucleotides line up with TRBD1. The germline V gene encodes CDR1 MNHEY and CDR2 SVGAGI. CDR3 length: 14 amino acids. Trimming cost V 2 bases and J 2 bases; bases outside gene matches: 2. CDR3 nucleotides: TGTGCCAGCAGTTACAGGGGGCCAAACTATGGCTACACCTTC. It specifies CASSYRGPNYGYTF.

The gene calls are TRBV7-9 and TRBJ2-1, with D possibly being TRBD1 (5 bases). Trimming took off 2 bases at V and 5 bases at J, with 10 bases between the two ends. The CDR3 is 14 residues long. Germline V gives CDR1 SEHNR, CDR2 FQNEAQ (reference sequence). The CDR3, as DNA: TGTGCCAGCAGCTTATCGCTGACAGACAATGAGCAGTTCTTC. Translated, it gives CASSLSLTDNEQFF.

The rearrangement links TRBV19 to TRBJ2-2; a weak D match, TRBD1 (6 bases). V was pared by 10 bases and J by 0 bases, with 18 bases between. Germline CDR1 reads LNHDA; CDR2 reads SQIVND (reference sequence). This CDR3 spans 16 amino acids. The CDR3 sequence is CATAFGQLANTGELFF. Here the CDR3 DNA reads TGTGCCACCGCGTTCGGACAGCTCGCGAACACCGGGGAGCTGTTTTTT.

The CDR3 loop reads CASSFDILDTIYF. DNA for the CDR3: TGTGCCAGCAGCTTCGACATCTTGGACACCATATATTTT. The genes are TRBV11-1 and TRBJ1-3; no clear D. Trimming removed 3 bases at V and 8 bases at J, with 11 bases between. This CDR3 has 13 amino acids. Germline CDR1 SGHAT, CDR2 FQDESV (reference sequence).

The chain has TRBV7-2 and TRBJ1-1; possibly TRBD1 for D (6 bases). The ends were cut back, 4 bases at V and 2 bases at J, with 20 bases in the middle. The CDR3 has 17 amino acids. In germline, CDR1 is SGHTA, CDR2 FQGNSA. The CDR3 spells CASSSRGTGPFNTEAFF. The CDR3 region has the DNA TGTGCCAGCAGCTCTAGGGGGACGGGGCCGTTTAACACTGAAGCTTTCTTT.

V is TRBV6-1 and J is TRBJ2-5; D gene uncertain. This CDR3 has 11 amino acids. In germline, CDR1 is MNHNS, CDR2 SASEGT. V lost 8 bases and J 1 base, leaving 5 bases between the germline ends. CDR3 sequence: CASGRQETQYF. The CDR3 DNA sequence: TGTGCCAGCGGGCGCCAAGAGACCCAGTACTTC.

This clone appeared a single time. V and J are TRBV30 and TRBJ1-2, with TRBD1 as a possible D gene (6 bases). Germline V gives CDR1 GTSNPN, CDR2 SVGIG (reference sequence). V lost 3 bases and J 4 bases, leaving 12 bases between the germline ends. CDR3 length: 13 amino acids. CDR3 DNA: TGTGCCTGGAGAAGGGGGAGTACCTATGGCTACACCTTC. Protein product: CAWRRGSTYGYTF. Full variable domain (missing parts from reference TRBV30 and TRBJ1-2): SQTIHQWPATLVQPVGSPLSLECTVEGTSNPNLYWYRQAAGRGLQLLFYSVGIGQISSEVPQNLSASRPQDRQFILSSKKLLLSDSGFYLCAWRRGSTYGYTFGSGTRLTVV.

The chain has TRBV7-3 and TRBJ2-2; D remains ambiguous. Trimming took off 5 bases at V and 4 bases at J, with 5 bases between the two ends. CDR1 and CDR2 from the germline V gene are SGHTA and FQGTGA. The CDR3 sequence is 12 residues long. CDR3 sequence (DNA): TGTGCCAGCAGCGGCGCCACCGGGGAGCTGTTTTTT. The encoded protein is CASSGATGELFF.

V and J are TRBV19 and TRBJ2-5, with TRBD1 matching over 7 bases. V was clipped by 4 bases and J by 4 bases; unmatched bases: 9. Germline assignment: CDR1 LNHDA and CDR2 SQIVND (reference sequence). CDR3 length: 15 amino acids. As DNA, the CDR3 is TGTGCCAGTAGTAAGATGGAGGCAGGGGGAGAGACCCAGTACTTC. Translating gives CASSKMEAGGETQYF.

V and J are TRBV10-2 and TRBJ2-5; TRBD1 is a possible D gene (6 bases). V gave up 6 bases and J gave up 5 bases, with 13 bases separating them. The CDR3 runs 13 residues. Germline loops: CDR1 WSHSY, CDR2 SAAADI. This chain's CDR3 is CASSRTVGETQYF. The CDR3 bases are TGCGCCAGCAGCAGGACAGTCGGCGAGACCCAGTACTTC.

The chain joins TRBV4-1 to TRBJ2-7; TRBD1 aligns across 9 bases. J lost 2 bases, V lost 2 bases, and 7 bases had no gene match. This CDR3 comprises 16 residues. Germline-derived CDR1 and CDR2 are MGHRA and YSYEKL. The DNA of the CDR3 is TGCGCCAGCAGCCAACCAGGGACAGGGAGAACCTACGAGCAGTACTTC. It encodes CASSQPGTGRTYEQYF.

This chain uses TRBV29-1 with TRBJ1-2, with 7 bases lining up with TRBD1. J gave up 7 bases and V 6 bases, and 11 bases lay outside the gene matches. Germline V gene sequence: CDR1 SQVTM, CDR2 ANQGSEA. CDR3 length: 13 residues. CDR3 in DNA: TGCAGCGTCCAAGGAGAGGGGGCTGTTGGCTACACCTTC. Translating it yields CSVQGEGAVGYTF.

V and J are TRBV18 and TRBJ2-1; TRBD2 matches 10 bases. The CDR3 runs 17 residues. Germline V gives CDR1 KGHSH, CDR2 LQKENI. V lost 2 bases, J lost 7 bases, and 11 bases stayed unmatched. CDR3 in amino acids: CASSPFTSGTPWNEQFF. As DNA, the CDR3 is TGTGCCAGCTCACCATTCACTAGCGGGACCCCTTGGAATGAGCAGTTCTTC.

The J gene is TRBJ1-5, the V gene TRBV28; the D is unclear. The CDR3 is 11 residues long. Germline V gene data show CDR1 as MDHEN and CDR2 as SYDVKM. The V gene lost 6 bases and the J gene lost 5 bases, with 5 bases spanning the gap. This CDR3 is CASSNHQPQHF. CDR3 DNA sequence: TGTGCCAGCAGCAACCATCAGCCCCAGCATTTT.

J is TRBJ2-7 and V is TRBV11-2; TRBD1 is a possible D gene (7 bases). The germline V and J ends were trimmed by 3 bases and 5 bases, with 17 bases remaining between them. The CDR3 has 15 residues. Germline CDR1 reads SGHAT; CDR2 reads FQNNGV. The CDR3 coding sequence is TGTGCCAGCAGCTTTGGAGGGGGCATTACCAACGAGCAGTACTTC. Its translation is CASSFGGGITNEQYF.

The genes are TRBV7-2 and TRBJ1-1, with D unclear. Trimming stripped 3 bases from V and 3 bases from J, with 8 bases between. This CDR3 spans 13 amino acids. Looked up from germline, CDR1 is SGHTA and CDR2 is FQGNSA. CDR3 sequence (DNA): TGTGCCAGCAGCTTCGGGGATGACACTGAAGCTTTCTTT. Encoded protein: CASSFGDDTEAFF.

The V call is TRBV7-9, the J call TRBJ2-7, with D tentatively TRBD2 (6 bases). Germline-derived CDR1 and CDR2 are SEHNR and FQNEAQ (reference sequence). This CDR3 spans 13 amino acids. Trimming pared 5 bases from V and 6 bases from J, leaving 14 bases between. CDR3 sequence reads: CASSGGGEAEQYF. CDR3 bases: TGTGCCAGCAGCGGGGGTGGGGAGGCCGAGCAGTACTTC.

A single count supports this clone. The chain employs TRBV11-1 and TRBJ2-4, with 7 bases that match TRBD1. Trimming cost V 5 bases and J 0 bases; bases outside gene matches: 13. The germline CDR1 and CDR2 sequences are SGHAT and FQDESV (reference sequence). The CDR3 is 18 residues long. The chain's CDR3 is CASSRAPGQRLAKNIQYF. The CDR3 DNA is TGTGCCAGCAGCCGTGCCCCGGGACAGAGATTAGCCAAAAACATTCAGTACTTC.

For the CDR3, the DNA is TGTGCCAGCAGTCTTCCAGACCGCTCTGGAAACACCATATATTTT. Amino acids: CASSLPDRSGNTIYF. The V call is TRBV28, the J call TRBJ1-3, with D unclear. Germline CDR1 reads MDHEN; CDR2 reads SYDVKM. Between the trimmed V and J ends, which lost 5 bases and 0 bases, there was a span of 11 bases. This CDR3 spans 15 amino acids.

The rearrangement joins TRBV5-1 to TRBJ2-2; D remains ambiguous. This CDR3 contains 16 residues. The V gene's germline CDR1 is SGHRS and CDR2 YFSETQ. V lost 3 bases and J lost 6, with 18 bases in between. CDR3 DNA sequence: TGCGCCAGCAGCTCCCTCGTGAGGCCACCGGCCGGGGAGCTGTTTTTT. It codes for CASSSLVRPPAGELFF.

The chain couples TRBV28 to TRBJ1-2; 8 bases map to TRBD1. CDR1 is MDHEN and CDR2 is SYDVKM in the germline V gene. The CDR3 totals 14 residues. V trimming: 4 bases; J trimming: 3 bases; junction bases outside the gene matches: 4. CDR3 DNA: TGTGCCAGCAGTTCGGGGGGACAGGACTATGGCTACACCTTC. Translation: CASSSGGQDYGYTF.

This clone appeared a few times. The gene calls are TRBV18 and TRBJ1-1; D remains ambiguous. The germline gives CDR1 KGHSH, CDR2 LQKENI. This CDR3 spans 14 amino acids. Trimming took off 3 bases at V and 4 bases at J, with 12 bases between the two ends. The CDR3 DNA reads TGTGCCAGCTCACCGCCAAGTGGGTTCACTGAAGCTTTCTTT. Protein product: CASSPPSGFTEAFF.

V usage is TRBV28 and J usage is TRBJ2-7, with 9 nucleotides matching TRBD1. Germline CDR1 reads MDHEN; CDR2 reads SYDVKM. The trim removed 3 bases at V and 6 bases at J, leaving 9 bases unmatched. CDR3 length: 15 residues. The chain's CDR3 is CASSFPRDRDAEQYF. The CDR3 nucleotides are TGTGCCAGCAGTTTCCCCCGGGACAGGGACGCCGAGCAGTACTTC.

This rearrangement joins TRBV11-1 to TRBJ2-7; D tentatively fits TRBD1 or TRBD2 (5 bases each). Germline V gene lookup returns CDR1 SGHAT and CDR2 FQDESV (reference sequence). Trimming shortened V by 5 bases and J by 6 bases, and 11 bases separated the two germline ends. The CDR3 spans 12 residues. In nucleotides, the CDR3 is TGTGCCAGCAGCCGGGACCGTCTCGAGCAGTACTTC. It is translated as CASSRDRLEQYF.

V is TRBV5-1 and J is TRBJ2-6; 9 bases are a match to TRBD1. The length of the CDR3 is 17 residues. The V gene's germline CDR1 is SGHRS and CDR2 YFSETQ. The V segment lost 5 bases and the J segment 1 base; nucleotides outside the gene matches: 7. As DNA, the CDR3 is TGCGCCAGCAGTAACCGGGACAGGGTTTCTGGGGCCAACGTCCTGACTTTC. Residues: CASSNRDRVSGANVLTF.

The rearrangement links TRBV30 to TRBJ2-1, with D perhaps TRBD2 (6 bases). Trimming cost V 5 bases and J 3 bases, with 14 bases left between them. Germline values: CDR1 GTSNPN, CDR2 SVGIG (reference sequence). This CDR3 is built from 14 residues. This chain's CDR3 is CAWCTSGHYNEQFF. The CDR3 DNA follows: TGTGCCTGGTGCACAAGCGGGCACTACAATGAGCAGTTCTTC.

This clone came up once. V gene TRBV7-2 combines with J gene TRBJ2-2, with 13 bases that match TRBD2. The CDR3 spans 17 residues. Germline V gene lookup returns CDR1 SGHTA and CDR2 FQGNSA. V dropped 2 bases and J dropped 5; count of bases not matched to a gene: 5. The CDR3, as DNA: TGTGCCAGCAGCTTACGGACTAGCGGGGGCGGGACCGGGGAGCTGTTTTTT. It translates to CASSLRTSGGGTGELFF.

The rearrangement joins TRBV7-2 to TRBJ1-1; 9 positions agree with TRBD1. This CDR3 is built from 16 residues. In germline, CDR1 is SGHTA, CDR2 FQGNSA. J gave up 0 bases and V 4 bases, and 6 bases lay outside the gene matches. CDR3 amino acids: CASSSGTGLMNTEAFF. The CDR3 coding sequence is TGTGCCAGCAGCTCCGGGACAGGGTTGATGAACACTGAAGCTTTCTTT.